The 27 T cell receptor beta chains below were found in one sample sequenced in a study of control samples from healthy donors and cancer patients. The repertoire was sequenced with immunoSEQ multiplex PCR; TCRdb's copy has only in-frame clones and lacks some. The table has about 60,000 clones, more than 85% seen once. Sequencing was carried out using PBMCs. These receptors all stem from a man aged 35-49 years with colorectal cancer.

Only one count was recorded for this clone. The chain recombines TRBV7-8 with TRBJ2-2; no reliable D call. The CDR3 has 13 residues. Germline V gene sequence: CDR1 SGHVS, CDR2 FQNEAQ. V was pared by 1 base and J by 5 bases, with 5 bases between. Here the CDR3 reads CASSLDRTGELFF. In nucleotides, the CDR3 is TGTGCCAGCAGCTTAGATAGAACCGGGGAGCTGTTTTTT.

The rearrangement joins TRBV2 to TRBJ1-4; D remains ambiguous. The length of the CDR3 is 16 residues. CDR1 is SNHLY, CDR2 FYNNEI, per germline. Trimming took off 2 bases at V and 1 base at J, with 11 bases between the two ends. This chain's CDR3 is CASSELGSLTNEKLFF. In nucleotides, the CDR3 is TGTGCCAGCAGTGAATTAGGAAGTTTAACTAATGAAAAACTGTTTTTT.

The rearrangement joins TRBV30 to TRBJ1-3; D not certain. Deletions cut 4 bases from V and 0 bases from J, with 10 bases between. Germline V gene lookup returns CDR1 GTSNPN and CDR2 SVGIG (reference sequence). This CDR3 comprises 14 residues. The CDR3 is CAWNTVNSGNTIYF. CDR3 nucleotide sequence: TGTGCCTGGAACACCGTCAACTCTGGAAACACCATATATTTT. The entire variable domain, with the rest obtained from reference TRBV30 and TRBJ1-3, is as follows: SQTIHQWPATLVQPVGSPLSLECTVEGTSNPNLYWYRQAAGRGLQLLFYSVGIGQISSEVPQNLSASRPQDRQFILSSKKLLLSDSGFYLCAWNTVNSGNTIYFGEGSWLTVV.

The chain carries TRBV10-1 and TRBJ2-7, with D possibly called TRBD1 or TRBD2 (5 bases each). The CDR3 length is 15 residues. Trimming pared 6 bases from V and 2 bases from J, leaving 17 bases between. The germline gives CDR1 WNHNN, CDR2 SYGVQD (reference sequence). CDR3 amino acids: CASSARDGSTYEQYF. In DNA form, the CDR3 reads TGCGCCAGCAGCGCTCGGGACGGCTCTACCTACGAGCAGTACTTC.

The chain's CDR3 is CASSSTGFAYEQYF. In nucleotides, the CDR3 is TGCGCCAGCAGCTCGACAGGTTTTGCCTACGAGCAGTACTTC. The gene calls are TRBV5-1 and TRBJ2-7, with a possible D match to TRBD1 (6 bases). Trimming took off 3 bases at V and 2 bases at J, with 12 bases between the two ends. Per germline, CDR1 SGHRS and CDR2 YFSETQ. The CDR3 contains 14 residues.

V usage is TRBV5-1 and J usage is TRBJ2-7, with 9 bases that match TRBD1. The germline CDR1 and CDR2 sequences are SGHRS and YFSETQ. The J segment lost 2 bases and the V segment lost 4 bases, leaving 7 bases of the junction unmatched. The CDR3 is 15 residues long. CDR3 bases: TGCGCCAGCAGCACTTGGACAGGGGCTCCCTACGAGCAGTACTTC. This gives the protein CASSTWTGAPYEQYF.

V and J are TRBV7-2 and TRBJ2-7, with D perhaps TRBD1 (6 bases). Trimming left V 6 bases short and J 2 bases short, with 14 bases between. This CDR3 is 14 amino acids long. CDR1 and CDR2 from the germline V gene are SGHTA and FQGNSA. The DNA for the CDR3 is TGTGCCAGCAGTCCATACAGGGTCGCCTACGAGCAGTACTTC. The encoded protein is CASSPYRVAYEQYF.

This rearrangement joins TRBV2 to TRBJ2-2; TRBD1 matches 9 bases. The J segment lost 6 bases and the V segment lost 4 bases, leaving 6 bases of the junction unmatched. This CDR3 has 15 amino acids. Looked up from germline, CDR1 is SNHLY and CDR2 is FYNNEI. The CDR3 spells CASSGPRTGAGELFF. The CDR3 region has the DNA TGTGCCAGCAGTGGACCGAGGACAGGGGCCGGGGAGCTGTTTTTT. Looking up the rest from reference TRBV2 and TRBJ2-2 gives the full variable domain: EPEVTQTPSHQVTQMGQEVILRCVPISNHLYFYWYRQILGQKVEFLVSFYNNEISEKSEIFDDQFSVERPDGSNFTLKIRSTKLEDSAMYFCASSGPRTGAGELFFGEGSRLTVL.

The chain carries TRBV7-8 and TRBJ1-1; TRBD1 matches at 8 bases. J lost 4 bases, V lost 6 bases, and 7 bases had no gene match. The V gene's germline CDR1 is SGHVS and CDR2 FQNEAQ. The CDR3 covers 14 residues. The DNA of the CDR3 is TGTGCCAGCAGACAATACGGACAGGGCACTGAAGCTTTCTTT. Amino acid sequence: CASRQYGQGTEAFF.

The rearrangement links TRBV7-3 to TRBJ2-3; TRBD2 aligns across 9 bases. The CDR3 is 16 amino acids. Germline CDR1 and CDR2: SGHTA and FQGTGA. The ends lost 5 bases at V and 3 bases at J; junction bases unmatched: 9. CDR3 loop: CASSPEAGGLTDTQYF. The DNA for the CDR3 is TGTGCCAGCAGCCCCGAAGCGGGGGGCCTGACAGATACGCAGTATTTT.

The J gene is TRBJ2-7, the V gene TRBV3-1 (or the pseudogene TRBV3-2); 8 bases are a match to TRBD2. The CDR3 is 12 residues long. After removal of 4 bases from V and 6 bases from J, the junction contained 2 bases not matched to a gene. CDR1 and CDR2 from the germline V gene are LGHDT and YNNKEL (reference sequence). DNA for the CDR3: TGTGCCAGCAGCCCCGGGACTAGCGAGCAGTACTTC. Protein: CASSPGTSEQYF.

The rearrangement joins TRBV6-5 to TRBJ2-7, with 9 bases fitting TRBD2. V lost 6 bases and J lost 5; bases outside the gene matches: 11. The CDR3 sequence is 15 residues long. CDR1 is MNHEY and CDR2 is SVGAGI in the germline V gene. Written as DNA, the CDR3 is TGTGCCAGCAGAGATGGTGCGGGGGGGCCGGACGAGCAGTACTTC. This codes for CASRDGAGGPDEQYF.

CDR3 loop: CASSELLGGKTQYF. The CDR3 nucleotides read TGTGCCAGCAGTGAATTGCTCGGAGGGAAGACCCAGTACTTC. The genes are TRBV25-1 and TRBJ2-5, with D perhaps TRBD2 (6 bases). Per the germline V gene, CDR1 is MGHDK and CDR2 is SYGVNS. Trimming removed 1 base at V and 6 bases at J, with 12 bases between. There are 14 residues in the CDR3.

The CDR3, as DNA: TGTGCCAGCAAGCGTCCAGATAGCACAGATACGCAGTATTTT. Protein: CASKRPDSTDTQYF. The chain is built from TRBV21-1 and TRBJ2-3; TRBD2 was called by the table and not checked on the DNA. TRBV21-1 is flagged as a pseudogene. There are 14 residues in the CDR3.

The chain uses TRBV5-1 and TRBJ2-1; TRBD2 agrees at 8 bases. After removal of 4 bases from V and 5 bases from J, the junction contained 5 bases not matched to a gene. This CDR3 spans 14 amino acids. Germline CDR1 and CDR2: SGHRS and YFSETQ. The CDR3 spells CASSIGGANNEQFF. CDR3 DNA sequence: TGCGCCAGCAGCATCGGGGGGGCCAACAATGAGCAGTTCTTC.

The chain combines TRBV6-2 or TRBV6-3 with TRBJ1-3; no reliable D call. CDR1 is MNHEY and CDR2 is SVGEGT in the germline V gene. CDR3 length equals 13 residues. V lost 2 bases, J lost 1 base, and 3 bases lay in between. CDR3 in amino acids: CASSYRSGNTIYF. Written as DNA, the CDR3 is TGTGCCAGCAGTTACCGATCTGGAAACACCATATATTTT.

The genes are TRBV10-1 and TRBJ1-5; TRBD1 matches at 7 bases. Germline-derived CDR1 and CDR2 are WNHNN and SYGVQD (reference sequence). The J segment lost 2 bases and the V segment lost 7 bases, leaving 14 bases of the junction unmatched. This CDR3 has 17 residues. CDR3 coding DNA: TGCGCCAGCACCCTTCGACAGGGTCGTCTTGGCAATCAGCCCCAGCATTTT. Translating it yields CASTLRQGRLGNQPQHF.

V and J are TRBV7-9 and TRBJ1-4, with unresolved D. Germline assignment: CDR1 SEHNR and CDR2 FQNEAQ (reference sequence). V lost 5 bases and J lost 0, with 19 bases in between. The CDR3 is 18 residues long. The DNA of the CDR3 is TGTGCCAGCAGCCTACTCCCGACACTTTCGACAACTAATGAAAAACTGTTTTTT. This sequence encodes CASSLLPTLSTTNEKLFF.

The chain has TRBV7-9 and TRBJ1-2, with 11 bases identical to TRBD1. This CDR3 comprises 15 residues. Germline CDR1 SEHNR, CDR2 FQNEAQ (reference sequence). V shed 4 bases, J shed 7 bases, and the junction held 8 bases outside the gene matches. CDR3 region: CASSSSGTGGIGYTF. For the CDR3, the DNA is TGTGCCAGCAGCTCCTCCGGGACAGGGGGAATTGGCTACACCTTC.

The CDR3 coding sequence is TGTGCCAGCAGCTTGACAGGGGGTCAAAACACCATATATTTT. It translates to CASSLTGGQNTIYF. This chain connects TRBV7-9 to TRBJ1-3, with 9 bases that match TRBD1. The CDR3 spans 14 residues. Trimming cost V 3 bases and J 6 bases; bases outside gene matches: 3. Germline CDR1 and CDR2: SEHNR and FQNEAQ (reference sequence).

The V and J genes are TRBV6-5 and TRBJ2-1, with 10 bases identical to TRBD2. CDR3 length: 15 residues. V was pared by 5 bases and J by 5 bases, with 6 bases of the junction left unmatched. CDR1 is MNHEY, CDR2 SVGAGI, per germline. The CDR3 spells CASSSGGAGNNEQFF. CDR3 nucleotide sequence: TGTGCCAGCAGTAGCGGGGGGGCCGGCAACAATGAGCAGTTCTTC.

The chain links TRBV7-2 to TRBJ2-1; 8 nucleotides line up with TRBD2. Germline V gives CDR1 SGHTA, CDR2 FQGNSA. This CDR3 region has 15 residues. V shed 1 base, J shed 7 bases, and the junction held 6 bases outside the gene matches. CDR3 loop: CASSLDSSGWNEQFF. The CDR3 DNA follows: TGTGCCAGCAGCTTAGATTCTAGCGGGTGGAATGAGCAGTTCTTC.

V and J are TRBV7-8 and TRBJ1-4; D may be TRBD1 (5 bases). Trimming pared 5 bases from V and 8 bases from J, leaving 12 bases between. This CDR3 region has 13 residues. CDR1 is SGHVS and CDR2 is FQNEAQ in the germline V gene. The CDR3 nucleotides are TGTGCCAGCAGCCGGGGCATTTTGGAAAAACTGTTTTTT. Residues: CASSRGILEKLFF.

This clone was recorded only once. DNA for the CDR3: TGTGCCAGCAGCTCCGGGACAGGGTCTCCACCCCTCCACTTT. Its protein is CASSSGTGSPPLHF. This chain uses TRBV7-9 with TRBJ1-6, with 9 bases lining up with TRBD1. The CDR3 has 14 amino acids. From germline, CDR1 is SEHNR and CDR2 FQNEAQ (reference sequence). V trimming: 4 bases; J trimming: 11 bases; junction bases outside the gene matches: 6.

This clone was observed a few times. The J gene is TRBJ1-1, the V gene TRBV7-2, with D tentatively TRBD1 (6 bases). V lost 3 bases and J lost 1, with 12 bases in between. CDR3 length equals 15 residues. Germline V gene sequence: CDR1 SGHTA, CDR2 FQGNSA. For the CDR3, the DNA is TGTGCCAGCAGCTTTATGACAGGAGGGAACACTGAAGCTTTCTTT. Its translation is CASSFMTGGNTEAFF.

The chain combines TRBV5-4 with TRBJ2-5, with 7 positions matching TRBD1. V trimming: 4 bases; J trimming: 4 bases; junction bases outside the gene matches: 7. This CDR3 has 14 amino acids. CDR1 and CDR2 from the germline V gene are SGHNT and YYREEE (reference sequence). CDR3 protein: CASSTLDRLETQYF. Written as DNA, the CDR3 is TGTGCCAGCAGCACCCTGGACAGGTTAGAGACCCAGTACTTC.

This clone appeared once. The chain is built from TRBV11-2 and TRBJ2-1; 9 bases are a match to TRBD2. CDR3 length: 15 amino acids. Trimming cost V 6 bases and J 2 bases; bases outside gene matches: 5. CDR1 SGHAT and CDR2 FQNNGV come from the germline V gene. The CDR3 protein is CASRRASGTYNEQFF. CDR3 in DNA: TGTGCCAGCAGAAGGGCTAGCGGGACCTACAATGAGCAGTTCTTC.